The table lists the clone carrying this TCR beta chain with a few counts. Its specificity is not known. This sample stems from a study of cytomegalovirus exposure and HLA in healthy donors. Study details: There were tens of millions of unique TCRs (from HLA-typed donors) in an early data release.

Study results and limitations: The dataset shows that most TCR sequences were rare, while some public TCRs occurred in many donors.

Trimming shortened V by 3 bases and J by 4 bases, and 13 bases separated the two germline ends. Germline loops: CDR1 SGHTA, CDR2 FQGNSA. This CDR3 has 15 amino acids. PCR primers comprised 60 Vbeta and 13 Jbeta primers. TCRdb's copy holds only in-frame clones and misses some; the assay was immunoSEQ multiplex PCR. The profile shows more than 150,000 clones, around 80% of them singletons. V usage is TRBV7-2 and J usage is TRBJ1-3, with D possibly matching TRBD1 (6 bases). The receptor was isolated from a girl aged 5 to 17 in good health and CMV-seropositive. Sample: PBMCs. The CDR3 spells CASSFTRGEGNTIYF. DNA of the CDR3: TGTGCCAGCAGCTTCACCAGGGGAGAAGGAAACACCATATATTTT.